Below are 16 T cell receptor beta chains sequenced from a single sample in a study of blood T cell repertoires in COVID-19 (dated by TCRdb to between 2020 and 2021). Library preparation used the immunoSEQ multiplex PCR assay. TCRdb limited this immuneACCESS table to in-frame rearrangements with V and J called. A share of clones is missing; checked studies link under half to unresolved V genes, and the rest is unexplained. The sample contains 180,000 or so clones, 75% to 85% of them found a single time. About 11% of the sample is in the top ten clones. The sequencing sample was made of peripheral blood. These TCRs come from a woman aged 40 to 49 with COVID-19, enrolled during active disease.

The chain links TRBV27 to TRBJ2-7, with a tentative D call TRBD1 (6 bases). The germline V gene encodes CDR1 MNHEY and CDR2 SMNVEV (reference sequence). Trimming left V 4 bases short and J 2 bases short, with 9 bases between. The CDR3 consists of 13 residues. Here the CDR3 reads CASSYGTTYEQYF. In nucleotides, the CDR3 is TGTGCCAGCAGTTACGGGACAACCTACGAGCAGTACTTC.

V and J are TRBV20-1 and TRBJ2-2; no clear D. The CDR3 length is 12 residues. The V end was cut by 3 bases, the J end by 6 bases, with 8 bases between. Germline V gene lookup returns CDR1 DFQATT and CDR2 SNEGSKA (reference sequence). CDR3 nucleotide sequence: TGCAGTGCTAGTCGGTCGGCCGGGGAGCTGTTTTTT. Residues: CSASRSAGELFF.

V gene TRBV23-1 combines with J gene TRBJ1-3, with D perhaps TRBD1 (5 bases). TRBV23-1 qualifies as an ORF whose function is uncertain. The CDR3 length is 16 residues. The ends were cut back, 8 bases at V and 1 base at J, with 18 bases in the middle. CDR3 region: CASAKSGKGSGNTIYF. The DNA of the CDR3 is TGCGCCAGCGCTAAATCCGGAAAGGGGTCTGGAAACACCATATATTTT.

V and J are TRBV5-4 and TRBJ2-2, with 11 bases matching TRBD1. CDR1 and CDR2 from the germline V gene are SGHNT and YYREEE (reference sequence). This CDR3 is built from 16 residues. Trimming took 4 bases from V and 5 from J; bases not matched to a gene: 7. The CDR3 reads CASSQYGQGATGELFF. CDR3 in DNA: TGTGCCAGCAGCCAATACGGACAGGGGGCGACCGGGGAGCTGTTTTTT.

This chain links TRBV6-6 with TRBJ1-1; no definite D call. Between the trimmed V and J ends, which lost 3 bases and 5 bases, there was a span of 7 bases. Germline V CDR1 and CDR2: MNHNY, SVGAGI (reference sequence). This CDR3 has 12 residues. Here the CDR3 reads CASSYTGTEAFF. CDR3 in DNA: TGTGCCAGCAGTTATACGGGGACTGAAGCTTTCTTT.

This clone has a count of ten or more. The CDR3 is CASSRDRDSPLHF. The CDR3 nucleotides are TGTGCCAGCAGTCGGGACAGGGACTCACCCCTCCACTTT. This chain joins TRBV11-2 and TRBJ1-6; TRBD1 matches at 9 bases. This CDR3 has 13 residues. The germline V gene has CDR1 SGHAT and CDR2 FQNNGV. Losses at the gene ends were 6 bases for V and 10 bases for J; bases not matched to a gene: 4. Full variable domain (rest looked up from reference TRBV11-2 and TRBJ1-6): EAGVAQSPRYKIIEKRQSVAFWCNPISGHATLYWYQQILGQGPKLLIQFQNNGVVDDSQLPKDRFSAERLKGVDSTLKIQPAKLEDSAVYLCASSRDRDSPLHFGNGTRLTVT.

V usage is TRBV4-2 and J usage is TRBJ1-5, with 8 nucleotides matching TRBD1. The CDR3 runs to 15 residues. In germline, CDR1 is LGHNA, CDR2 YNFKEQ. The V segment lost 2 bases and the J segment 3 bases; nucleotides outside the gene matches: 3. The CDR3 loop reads CASSQQGANNQPQHF. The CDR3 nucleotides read TGTGCCAGCAGCCAACAGGGGGCAAACAATCAGCCCCAGCATTTT.

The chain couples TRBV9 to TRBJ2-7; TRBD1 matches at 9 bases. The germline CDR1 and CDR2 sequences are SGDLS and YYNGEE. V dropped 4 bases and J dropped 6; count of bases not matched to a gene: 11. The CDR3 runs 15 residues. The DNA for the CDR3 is TGTGCCAGCAGCTTTTACCCGGGACAGGGAGGCGAGCAGTACTTC. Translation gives CASSFYPGQGGEQYF. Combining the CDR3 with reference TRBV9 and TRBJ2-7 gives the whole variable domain DSGVTQTPKHLITATGQRVTLRCSPRSGDLSVYWYQQSLDQGLQFLIQYYNGEERAKGNILERFSAQQFPDLHSELNLSSLELGDSALYFCASSFYPGQGGEQYFGPGTRLTVT.

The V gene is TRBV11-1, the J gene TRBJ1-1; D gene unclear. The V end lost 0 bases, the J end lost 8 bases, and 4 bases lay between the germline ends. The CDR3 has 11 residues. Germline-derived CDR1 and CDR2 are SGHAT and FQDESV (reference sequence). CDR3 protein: CASSLAREAFF. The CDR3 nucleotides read TGTGCCAGCAGCTTAGCCAGGGAAGCTTTCTTT.

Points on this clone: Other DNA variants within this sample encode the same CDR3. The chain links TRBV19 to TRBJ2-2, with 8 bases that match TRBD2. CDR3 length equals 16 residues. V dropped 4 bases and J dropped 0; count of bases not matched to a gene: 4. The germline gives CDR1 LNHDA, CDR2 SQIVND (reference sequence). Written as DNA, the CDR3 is TGTGCCAGTAGTAGCCCGGGGGGGGCGAACACCGGGGAGCTGTTTTTT. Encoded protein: CASSSPGGANTGELFF. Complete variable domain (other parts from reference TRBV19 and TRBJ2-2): DGGITQSPKYLFRKEGQNVTLSCEQNLNHDAMYWYRQDPGQGLRLIYYSQIVNDFQKGDIAEGYSVSREKKESFPLTVTSAQKNPTAFYLCASSSPGGANTGELFFGEGSRLTVL.

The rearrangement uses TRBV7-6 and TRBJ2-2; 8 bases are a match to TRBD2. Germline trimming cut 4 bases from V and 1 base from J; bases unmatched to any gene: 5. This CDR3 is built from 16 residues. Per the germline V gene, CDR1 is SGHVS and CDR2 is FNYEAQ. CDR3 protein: CASSSPGGQNTGELFF. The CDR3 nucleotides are TGTGCCAGCAGCTCGCCGGGGGGGCAGAACACCGGGGAGCTGTTTTTT. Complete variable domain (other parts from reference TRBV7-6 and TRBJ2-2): GAGVSQSPRYKVTKRGQDVALRCDPISGHVSLYWYRQALGQGPEFLTYFNYEAQQDKSGLPNDRFSAERPEGSISTLTIQRTEQRDSAMYRCASSSPGGQNTGELFFGEGSRLTVL.

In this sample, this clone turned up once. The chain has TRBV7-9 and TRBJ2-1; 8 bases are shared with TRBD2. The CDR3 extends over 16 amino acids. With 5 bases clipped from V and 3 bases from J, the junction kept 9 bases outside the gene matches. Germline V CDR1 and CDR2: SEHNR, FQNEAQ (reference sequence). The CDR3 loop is CASSPTLADDYNEQFF. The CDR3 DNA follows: TGTGCCAGCAGCCCCACACTAGCGGACGACTACAATGAGCAGTTCTTC. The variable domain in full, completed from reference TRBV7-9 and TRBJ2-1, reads DTGVSQNPRHKITKRGQNVTFRCDPISEHNRLYWYRQTLGQGPEFLTYFQNEAQLEKSRLLSDRFSAERPKGSFSTLEIQRTEQGDSAMYLCASSPTLADDYNEQFFGPGTRLTVL.

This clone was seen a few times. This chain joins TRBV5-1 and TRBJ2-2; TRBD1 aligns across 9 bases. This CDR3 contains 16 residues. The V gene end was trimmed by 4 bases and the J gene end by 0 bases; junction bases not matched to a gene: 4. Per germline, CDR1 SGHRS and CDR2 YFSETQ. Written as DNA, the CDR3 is TGCGCCAGCAGCCAACAGGGGGCATCGAACACCGGGGAGCTGTTTTTT. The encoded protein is CASSQQGASNTGELFF.

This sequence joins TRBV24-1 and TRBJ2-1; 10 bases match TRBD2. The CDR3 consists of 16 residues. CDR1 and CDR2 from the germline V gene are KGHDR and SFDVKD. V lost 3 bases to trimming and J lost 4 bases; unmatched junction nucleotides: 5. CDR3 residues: CATSDPTSGMYNEQFF. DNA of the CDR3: TGTGCCACCAGTGATCCCACTAGCGGGATGTACAATGAGCAGTTCTTC.

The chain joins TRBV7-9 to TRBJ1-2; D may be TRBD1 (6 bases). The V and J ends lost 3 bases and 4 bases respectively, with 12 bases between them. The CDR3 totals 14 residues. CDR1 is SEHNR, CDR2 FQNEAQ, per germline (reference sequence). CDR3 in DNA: TGTGCCAGCAGCTTTCAGGGGCATGGCTATGGCTACACCTTC. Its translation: CASSFQGHGYGYTF. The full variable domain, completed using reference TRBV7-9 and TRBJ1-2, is DTGVSQNPRHKITKRGQNVTFRCDPISEHNRLYWYRQTLGQGPEFLTYFQNEAQLEKSRLLSDRFSAERPKGSFSTLEIQRTEQGDSAMYLCASSFQGHGYGYTFGSGTRLTVV.

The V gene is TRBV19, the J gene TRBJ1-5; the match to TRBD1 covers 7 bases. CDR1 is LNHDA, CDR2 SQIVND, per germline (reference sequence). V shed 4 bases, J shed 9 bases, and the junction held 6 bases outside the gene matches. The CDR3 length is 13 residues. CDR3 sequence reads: CASSRDRERPQHF. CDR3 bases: TGTGCCAGTAGTAGAGACAGGGAAAGGCCCCAGCATTTT.